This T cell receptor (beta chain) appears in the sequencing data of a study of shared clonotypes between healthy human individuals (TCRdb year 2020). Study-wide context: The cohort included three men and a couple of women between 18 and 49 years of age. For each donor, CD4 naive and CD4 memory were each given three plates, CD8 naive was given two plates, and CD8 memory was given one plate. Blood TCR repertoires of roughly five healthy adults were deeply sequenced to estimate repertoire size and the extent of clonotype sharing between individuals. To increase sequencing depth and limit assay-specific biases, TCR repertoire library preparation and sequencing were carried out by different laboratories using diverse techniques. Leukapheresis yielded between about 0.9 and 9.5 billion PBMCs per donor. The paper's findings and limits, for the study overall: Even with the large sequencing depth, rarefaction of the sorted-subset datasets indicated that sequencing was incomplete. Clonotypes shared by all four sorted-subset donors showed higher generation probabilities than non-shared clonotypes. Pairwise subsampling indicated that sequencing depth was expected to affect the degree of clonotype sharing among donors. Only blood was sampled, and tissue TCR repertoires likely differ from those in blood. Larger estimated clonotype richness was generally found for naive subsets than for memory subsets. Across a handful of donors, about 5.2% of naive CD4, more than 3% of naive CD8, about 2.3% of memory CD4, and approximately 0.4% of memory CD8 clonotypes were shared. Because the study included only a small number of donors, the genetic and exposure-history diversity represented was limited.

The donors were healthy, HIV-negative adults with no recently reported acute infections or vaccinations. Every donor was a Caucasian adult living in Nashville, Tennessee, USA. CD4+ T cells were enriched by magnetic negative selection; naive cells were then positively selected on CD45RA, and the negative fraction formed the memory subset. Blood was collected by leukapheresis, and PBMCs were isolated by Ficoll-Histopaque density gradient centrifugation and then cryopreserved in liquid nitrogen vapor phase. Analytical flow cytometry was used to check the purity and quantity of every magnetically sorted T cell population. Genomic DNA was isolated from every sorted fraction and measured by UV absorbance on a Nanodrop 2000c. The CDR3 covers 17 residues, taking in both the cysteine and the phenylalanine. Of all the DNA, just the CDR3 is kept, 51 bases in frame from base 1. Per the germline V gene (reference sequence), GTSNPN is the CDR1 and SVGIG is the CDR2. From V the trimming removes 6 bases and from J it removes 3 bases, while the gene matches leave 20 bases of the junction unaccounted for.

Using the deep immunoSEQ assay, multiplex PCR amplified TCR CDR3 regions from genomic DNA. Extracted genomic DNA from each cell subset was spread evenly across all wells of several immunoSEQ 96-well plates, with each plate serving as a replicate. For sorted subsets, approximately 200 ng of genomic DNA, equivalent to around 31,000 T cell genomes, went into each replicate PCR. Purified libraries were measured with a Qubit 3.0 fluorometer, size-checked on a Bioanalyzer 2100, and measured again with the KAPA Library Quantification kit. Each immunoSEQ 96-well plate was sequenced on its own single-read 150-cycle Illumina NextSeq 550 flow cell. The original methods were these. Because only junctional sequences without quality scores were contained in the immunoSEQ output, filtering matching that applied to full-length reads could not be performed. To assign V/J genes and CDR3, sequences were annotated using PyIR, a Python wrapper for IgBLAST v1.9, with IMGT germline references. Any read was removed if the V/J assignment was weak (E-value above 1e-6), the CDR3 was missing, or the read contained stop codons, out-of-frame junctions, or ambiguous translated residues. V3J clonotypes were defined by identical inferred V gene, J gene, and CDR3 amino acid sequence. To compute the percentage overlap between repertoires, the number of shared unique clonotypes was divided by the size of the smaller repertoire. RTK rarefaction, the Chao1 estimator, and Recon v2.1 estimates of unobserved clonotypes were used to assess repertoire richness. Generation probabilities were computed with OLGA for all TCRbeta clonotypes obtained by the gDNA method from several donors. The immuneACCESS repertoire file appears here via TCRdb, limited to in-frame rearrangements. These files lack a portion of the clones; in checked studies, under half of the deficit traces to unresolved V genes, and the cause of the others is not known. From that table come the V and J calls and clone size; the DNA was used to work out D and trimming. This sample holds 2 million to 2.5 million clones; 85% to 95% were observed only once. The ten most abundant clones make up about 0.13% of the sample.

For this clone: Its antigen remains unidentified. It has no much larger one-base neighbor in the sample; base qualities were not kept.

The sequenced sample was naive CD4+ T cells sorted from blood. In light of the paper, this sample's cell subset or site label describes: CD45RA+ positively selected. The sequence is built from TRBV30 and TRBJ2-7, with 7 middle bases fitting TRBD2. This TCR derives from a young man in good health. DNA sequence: TGTGCCTGCTCCTGGTACCTTCGGGGGGTAGTGGGCTACGAGCAGTACTTC. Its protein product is CACSWYLRGVVGYEQYF. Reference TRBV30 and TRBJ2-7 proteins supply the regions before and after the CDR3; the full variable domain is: SQTIHQWPATLVQPVGSPLSLECTVEGTSNPNLYWYRQAAGRGLQLLFYSVGIGQISSEVPQNLSASRPQDRQFILSSKKLLLSDSGFYLCACSWYLRGVVGYEQYFGPGTRLTVT.